This T cell receptor beta chain appears in the sequencing data of a study of technical replicates of blood from several donors. V trimming: 6 bases; J trimming: 14 bases; junction bases outside the gene matches: 9. CDR1 is MNHNY and CDR2 is SVGAGI in the germline V gene (reference sequence). This CDR3 contains 12 residues. TCRdb keeps only in-frame clones here, not all; method: immunoSEQ multiplex PCR. The data contain more than 65,000 clones, roughly 94% of them singletons. Material: T cells isolated from PBMCs. The chain joins TRBV6-6 to TRBJ2-3, with 9 nucleotides matching TRBD2. This sequence originates from a human donor in good health. CDR3 region: CASRHLAGARYF. As DNA, the CDR3 is TGTGCCAGCAGACATTTAGCGGGAGCCCGGTATTTT.